This is a list of T cell receptor beta chains from one sample in a study of identical twins. Using its own MiXCR run on the 5' RACE reads, TCRdb lists one record per CDR3 protein. The sample records a few hundred thousand distinct CDR3 sequences, about 18% being singletons. Sequencing used naive T cells sorted from blood. These receptors came from a man aged 50-59 years in good health. Both conserved end residues are part of each CDR3. D genes are given only for firm matches. Clone size is shown for a subset of rows, as once, few, many or a class of expanded clone.

CDR3 protein	CDR3 DNA	clone size	D gene	V gene	J gene
CSVDQGQNTGELFF	TGCAGCGTTGACCAGGGACAGAACACCGGGGAGCTGTTTTTT	-	-	TRBV29-1	TRBJ2-2
CSAGLALRNEQFF	TGCAGCGCGGGACTAGCGTTAAGGAATGAGCAGTTCTTC	many	TRBD2	TRBV29-1	TRBJ2-1
CASSWTGGTAEAFF	TGTGCCAGCAGTTGGACAGGGGGCACGGCTGAAGCTTTCTTT	-	TRBD1	TRBV27	TRBJ1-1
CASGTGIEVTETQYF	TGTGCCAGCGGTACAGGGATTGAGGTGACAGAGACCCAGTACTTC	many	-	TRBV27	TRBJ2-5
CASSATRGNYGYTF	TGTGCCAGCAGCGCGACCCGGGGGAACTATGGCTACACCTTC	many	-	TRBV11-2	TRBJ1-2
CATSRVSGYEQYF	TGTGCCACCAGCAGAGTTAGTGGTTACGAGCAGTACTTC	-	-	TRBV15	TRBJ2-7
CATSRIADYTDTQYF	TGTGCCACCAGCAGAATAGCGGATTACACAGATACGCAGTATTTT	few	-	TRBV15	TRBJ2-3
CASSPGLAEYNEQFF	TGTGCCAGCAGCCCTGGACTAGCGGAGTACAATGAGCAGTTCTTC	many	TRBD2	TRBV5-1	TRBJ2-1
CASSFIGQGVISNHPQHF	TGTGCCAGCAGTTTCATAGGTCAGGGGGTAATCAGCAATCATCCCCAGCATTTT	-	TRBD1	TRBV27	TRBJ1-5
CASSWPGPYEQYF	TGTGCCAGCAGCTGGCCAGGTCCCTACGAGCAGTACTTC	many	-	TRBV7-8	TRBJ2-7
CASSSGQGHNEQFF	TGTGCCAGTTCCTCGGGACAGGGCCACAATGAGCAGTTCTTC	few	TRBD1	TRBV28	TRBJ2-1
CASSRVGRNIQYF	TGTGCCAGCAGCCGGGTGGGGAGAAACATTCAGTACTTC	-	-	TRBV7-9	TRBJ2-4
CASSFPRDGSGNTIYF	TGTGCCAGCAGCTTTCCTCGGGACGGGTCTGGAAACACCATATATTTT	-	-	TRBV11-2	TRBJ1-3
CASSPELGAGGPQHF	TGTGCCAGCAGCCCAGAGTTGGGGGCCGGCGGGCCCCAGCATTTT	-	-	TRBV11-2	TRBJ1-5
CAISDPGTGIEHF	TGTGCCATCAGTGACCCCGGGACAGGGATCGAGCATTTT	many	TRBD1	TRBV10-3	TRBJ1-5
CASSLTLWDTEAFF	TGTGCCAGCAGCTTAACTCTCTGGGACACTGAAGCTTTCTTT	many	-	TRBV7-9	TRBJ1-1
CATTVSGQGTEAFF	TGTGCCACCACAGTTTCGGGACAGGGTACTGAAGCTTTCTTT	many	TRBD1	TRBV12-3/TRBV12-4	TRBJ1-1
CASRPIGQGGETQYF	TGTGCCAGCAGACCGATCGGACAGGGGGGAGAGACCCAGTACTTC	-	TRBD1	TRBV27	TRBJ2-5
CATSAAGTSQGNEQFF	TGTGCCACCAGTGCCGCCGGGACATCCCAAGGCAATGAGCAGTTCTTC	-	-	TRBV24-1	TRBJ2-1
CASSPPGLAGSRSEQFF	TGCGCCAGCAGCCCTCCGGGACTAGCGGGCTCCCGGAGTGAGCAGTTCTTC	few	TRBD2	TRBV5-1	TRBJ2-1
CASSYSTGHLTYEQYF	TGTGCCAGCAGTTACTCGACGGGCCACCTCACCTACGAGCAGTACTTC	-	-	TRBV6-5	TRBJ2-7
CATSRAQGELSYTF	TGTGCCACCAGCAGAGCACAAGGGGAGTTGAGCTACACCTTC	-	-	TRBV15	TRBJ1-2
CASSYSQWNTEAFF	TGTGCCAGCAGTTACTCGCAGTGGAACACTGAAGCTTTCTTT	-	-	TRBV6-2/TRBV6-3	TRBJ1-1
CSVRRPSTNEKLFF	TGCAGTGTTAGGCGGCCTTCAACTAATGAAAAACTGTTTTTT	many	-	TRBV20-1	TRBJ1-4
CASSGGGDNEQFF	TGTGCCAGCTCTGGAGGCGGCGACAATGAGCAGTTCTTC	-	-	TRBV5-6	TRBJ2-1
CAKRTRGISYNEQFF	TGCGCCAAACGGACCAGGGGGATCTCTTACAATGAGCAGTTCTTC	many	TRBD1	TRBV5-1	TRBJ2-1
CAWSVKGGTDTQYF	TGTGCCTGGAGTGTGAAGGGGGGCACAGATACGCAGTATTTT	-	-	TRBV30	TRBJ2-3
CASSYSGRGAGGSYEQYF	TGTGCCAGCAGTTACTCGGGGAGGGGTGCGGGAGGTTCCTACGAGCAGTACTTC	few	TRBD2	TRBV6-5	TRBJ2-7
CASSSSLQGNIQYF	TGCGCCAGCAGCTCCAGTTTACAGGGAAACATTCAGTACTTC	-	-	TRBV5-1	TRBJ2-4
CASSAPLNTEAFF	TGTGCCAGCAGCGCCCCGCTAAACACTGAAGCTTTCTTT	once	-	TRBV11-2	TRBJ1-1
CASKDGTTNEKLFF	TGTGCCAGCAAGGACGGGACAACTAATGAAAAACTGTTTTTT	-	-	TRBV28	TRBJ1-4
CASSLYGTSGRSNEQFF	TGTGCCAGCAGCCTTTATGGAACTAGCGGGAGGAGCAATGAGCAGTTCTTC	few	TRBD2	TRBV7-8	TRBJ2-1
CASSPRTDTQYF	TGTGCCAGCAGCCCACGCACAGATACGCAGTATTTT	many	-	TRBV7-2	TRBJ2-3
CASSLEAGLNTEAFF	TGTGCCAGCAGCTTGGAGGCAGGGCTGAACACTGAAGCTTTCTTT	-	-	TRBV5-5	TRBJ1-1
CASSWGWGLDYGYTF	TGTGCCAGCAGCTGGGGGTGGGGCTTGGACTATGGCTACACCTTC	few	-	TRBV5-5	TRBJ1-2
CASSSEFNNSPLHF	TGCGCCAGCAGCTCGGAGTTTAATAATTCACCCCTCCACTTT	many	-	TRBV5-1	TRBJ1-6
CASSLGAGTRSSTDTQYF	TGTGCCAGCAGTTTAGGGGCGGGAACGCGATCTAGCACAGATACGCAGTATTTT	few	-	TRBV28	TRBJ2-3
CASSLLTGDTEAFF	TGTGCCAGCAGTTTGTTGACAGGGGACACTGAAGCTTTCTTT	few	TRBD1	TRBV27	TRBJ1-1
CASSSGTINTGELFF	TGTGCCAGCAGCTCCGGGACTATCAACACCGGGGAGCTGTTTTTT	few	TRBD2	TRBV7-8	TRBJ2-2
CSARALLGGRAFDEQFF	TGCAGTGCTAGAGCCCTGTTGGGCGGGAGGGCTTTCGATGAGCAGTTCTTC	-	TRBD2	TRBV20-1	TRBJ2-1
CASSLRALRVGDTQYF	TGCGCCAGCAGCTTGAGGGCACTTCGAGTCGGAGATACGCAGTATTTT	many	-	TRBV5-1	TRBJ2-3
CSSSIRVTGSEAFF	TGCAGCTCCTCGATTCGGGTAACTGGTTCTGAAGCTTTCTTT	few	-	TRBV29-1	TRBJ1-1
CASSSLGGGEQYF	TGTGCCAGCAGTTCACTAGGGGGCGGGGAGCAGTACTTC	many	TRBD1	TRBV12-3/TRBV12-4	TRBJ2-7
CASSLSGIWETQYF	TGCGCCAGCAGCTTGTCGGGGATTTGGGAGACCCAGTACTTC	-	-	TRBV5-1	TRBJ2-5
CASSQDIGTGELFF	TGCGCCAGCAGCCAAGATATCGGCACCGGGGAGCTGTTTTTT	-	-	TRBV4-3	TRBJ2-2
CASSFLRAGLAGAPRFF	TGTGCCAGCAGTTTCCTCCGAGCGGGACTAGCGGGGGCCCCCCGGTTCTTC	few	TRBD2	TRBV28	TRBJ2-1
CASSLLAGVTGELFF	TGTGCCAGCAGTCTTCTAGCGGGGGTAACCGGGGAGCTGTTTTTT	many	TRBD2	TRBV28	TRBJ2-2
CASSFRTPGGYTF	TGTGCCAGCAGCTTTAGGACCCCGGGGGGCTACACCTTC	many	-	TRBV7-2	TRBJ1-2
CASYGRGAIEQYF	TGTGCCAGCTACGGCAGGGGGGCGATCGAGCAGTACTTC	-	-	TRBV6-1	TRBJ2-7
CSASGLSPETQYF	TGCAGTGCTTCGGGACTGTCCCCGGAGACCCAGTACTTC	many	-	TRBV20-1	TRBJ2-5
CASGLGGTGSSTQYF	TGTGCTAGTGGTTTGGGCGGGACCGGGTCCAGTACGCAGTATTTT	-	-	TRBV12-5	TRBJ2-3
CASSLVRSAGEDTQYF	TGTGCCAGCAGTTTAGTGCGGTCAGCGGGGGAAGATACGCAGTATTTT	many	TRBD2	TRBV28	TRBJ2-3
CSARRTGQLNEQFF	TGCAGTGCTAGGCGGACAGGCCAGCTCAATGAGCAGTTCTTC	-	TRBD1	TRBV20-1	TRBJ2-1
CATSRSPNTGELFF	TGTGCCACCAGTCGGTCCCCGAACACCGGGGAGCTGTTTTTT	many	-	TRBV24-1	TRBJ2-2
CASSYSGRAYEQYF	TGTGCCAGCAGTTACTCTGGGAGAGCCTACGAGCAGTACTTC	few	-	TRBV6-5	TRBJ2-7
CSARDLRRTNEKLFF	TGCAGTGCTAGAGATCTCAGGAGGACTAATGAAAAACTGTTTTTT	few	-	TRBV20-1	TRBJ1-4
CASSDRVPTNEKLFF	TGTGCCAGCAGTGACAGGGTCCCAACTAATGAAAAACTGTTTTTT	many	TRBD1	TRBV28	TRBJ1-4
CASRPPGGLNYGYTF	TGTGCCAGCAGACCCCCAGGGGGCTTGAACTATGGCTACACCTTC	many	TRBD1	TRBV6-1	TRBJ1-2